One sample yielded the 4 T cell receptor beta chains listed below, sequenced in a study of blood T cell repertoires in COVID-19. Libraries were prepared by immunoSEQ multiplex PCR; TCRdb keeps only in-frame clonotypes and omits some of them. This sample has 140,000 to 150,000 clones; 88% occur once, and the top ten carry roughly 1.6%. The sample taken for sequencing was peripheral blood. These receptors originate from a woman aged 50 to 60 with acute or convalescent COVID-19.

The rearrangement joins TRBV10-2 to TRBJ1-1; possible D gene TRBD1, 5 bases. The germline V gene has CDR1 WSHSY and CDR2 SAAADI. The CDR3 is 12 residues long. Trimming shortened V by 7 bases and J by 7 bases, and 13 bases separated the two germline ends. CDR3 DNA sequence: TGCGCCAGCACCGACAGCGTCAGTGAAGCTTTCTTT. Translating gives CASTDSVSEAFF.

Here the CDR3 reads CASSPGTGSEAFF. CDR3 DNA: TGTGCCAGCAGCCCGGGGACAGGGTCTGAAGCTTTCTTT. The chain employs TRBV7-3 and TRBJ1-1, with 9 bases identical to TRBD1. Per the germline V gene, CDR1 is SGHTA and CDR2 is FQGTGA. The CDR3 consists of 13 residues. With V trimmed by 5 bases and J by 6 bases, 4 bases remained unmatched.

The chain has TRBV5-6 and TRBJ1-1; D unclear. Germline V lookup: CDR1 SGHDT, CDR2 YYEEEE. The CDR3 runs 13 residues. Trimming stripped 1 base from V and 5 bases from J, with 9 bases between. The CDR3 loop is CASSLFGETEAFF. CDR3 in DNA: TGTGCCAGCAGCTTGTTCGGGGAGACTGAAGCTTTCTTT.

Comment on this clone: This specimen includes other DNA sequences encoding the same CDR3. This chain connects TRBV18 to TRBJ1-5, with 7 bases fitting TRBD1. J gave up 4 bases and V 3 bases, and 0 bases lay outside the gene matches. Germline CDR1 KGHSH, CDR2 LQKENI. The CDR3 consists of 13 residues. The CDR3 coding sequence is TGTGCCAGCTCACCGGGACAGAATCAGCCCCAGCATTTT. This encodes CASSPGQNQPQHF.